This passage covers 21 T cell receptor beta chains from one sample sequenced in a study of blood T cell repertoires in COVID-19. Profiled with immunoSEQ multiplex PCR; TCRdb holds only in-frame clones, not every one. Here the sample spans under 45,000 clones, under 90% being singletons. Input material: peripheral blood. The receptors were sampled from a human donor in a cohort sampled during active COVID-19.

CDR3 amino acids: CATSRDQPAAGNTIYF. The DNA for the CDR3 is TGTGCCACCAGCAGAGATCAACCCGCAGCGGGAAACACCATATATTTT. The chain has TRBV15 and TRBJ1-3; unclear D gene. Germline CDR1 LNHNV, CDR2 YYDKDF (reference sequence). The V gene lost 0 bases and the J gene lost 4 bases, with 13 bases spanning the gap. The CDR3 covers 16 residues.

The J gene is TRBJ2-2, the V gene TRBV3-1 (or the pseudogene TRBV3-2); 7 bases are shared with TRBD1. The CDR3 sequence is 16 residues long. V lost 5 bases, J lost 0 bases, and 6 bases stayed unmatched. CDR1 LGHDT and CDR2 YNNKEL come from the germline V gene (reference sequence). This CDR3 reads CASSARQGTNTGELFF. In DNA, the CDR3 is TGTGCCAGCAGCGCTCGACAGGGCACGAACACCGGGGAGCTGTTTTTT.

This chain connects TRBV5-1 to TRBJ2-7; no reliable D call. Germline CDR1 reads SGHRS; CDR2 reads YFSETQ. This CDR3 has 15 amino acids. The V gene lost 4 bases and the J gene lost 1 base, with 15 bases spanning the gap. In nucleotides, the CDR3 is TGCGCCAGCAGCCCCCCCCGGGTAAGGTCCTACGAGCAGTACTTC. Translating gives CASSPPRVRSYEQYF.

This chain links TRBV27 with TRBJ2-1, with 7 bases fitting TRBD1. V gave up 3 bases and J gave up 4 bases; unmatched junction bases: 6. CDR3 length: 15 residues. Looked up from germline, CDR1 is MNHEY and CDR2 is SMNVEV (reference sequence). The CDR3 sequence is CASSFGTAAYNEQFF. CDR3 nucleotide sequence: TGTGCCAGCAGTTTCGGGACAGCAGCGTACAATGAGCAGTTCTTC.

This clone was counted a few times. The chain has TRBV12-5 and TRBJ1-1; 7 nucleotides agree with TRBD1. Germline CDR1 is LGHNT and CDR2 is FRNRAP. The CDR3 totals 16 residues. With V trimmed by 0 bases and J by 6 bases, 10 bases remained unmatched. CDR3 amino acids: CASGLVLDREVPEAFF. DNA of the CDR3: TGTGCTAGTGGTTTGGTACTTGACAGGGAGGTTCCTGAAGCTTTCTTT.

This clone was seen once. The genes are TRBV6-2 or TRBV6-3 and TRBJ2-7; D is undetermined. V lost 4 bases and J lost 0, with 7 bases in between. CDR1 MNHEY and CDR2 SVGEGT come from the germline V gene. The length of the CDR3 is 13 residues. The CDR3 DNA sequence: TGTGCCAGCAGTTCTACTTCCTCCTACGAGCAGTACTTC. It yields the protein CASSSTSSYEQYF.

This chain joins TRBV9 and TRBJ1-1; 10 bases are shared with TRBD1. Trimming cost V 2 bases and J 1 base; bases outside gene matches: 2. CDR1 SGDLS and CDR2 YYNGEE come from the germline V gene. The CDR3 loop spans 15 amino acids. CDR3 DNA sequence: TGTGCCAGCAGCGTTGACAGGGGGCCGAACACTGAAGCTTTCTTT. It encodes CASSVDRGPNTEAFF. The full variable domain, with the rest looked up from reference TRBV9 and TRBJ1-1, is DSGVTQTPKHLITATGQRVTLRCSPRSGDLSVYWYQQSLDQGLQFLIQYYNGEERAKGNILERFSAQQFPDLHSELNLSSLELGDSALYFCASSVDRGPNTEAFFGQGTRLTVV.

This chain connects TRBV7-9 to TRBJ2-1, with D possibly matching TRBD1 (5 bases). The V end lost 5 bases, the J end lost 5 bases, and 7 bases lay between the germline ends. This CDR3 is 12 amino acids long. CDR1 and CDR2 (germline): SEHNR, FQNEAQ (reference sequence). For the CDR3, the DNA is TGTGCCAGCAGCCGCAGGGACAATGAGCAGTTCTTC. It yields the protein CASSRRDNEQFF.

This clone was recorded only once. The gene calls are TRBV6-5 and TRBJ1-5; D may be TRBD1 (5 bases). The length of the CDR3 is 14 residues. Trimming shortened V by 4 bases and J by 2 bases, and 9 bases separated the two germline ends. Per germline, CDR1 MNHEY and CDR2 SVGAGI. CDR3 in amino acids: CASSFREGNQPQHF. CDR3 DNA sequence: TGTGCCAGCAGTTTCAGGGAGGGCAATCAGCCCCAGCATTTT.

This clone was counted a single time. The gene calls are TRBV9 and TRBJ1-2; TRBD1 might be the D (6 bases). From germline, CDR1 is SGDLS and CDR2 YYNGEE. Deletions cut 4 bases from V and 7 bases from J, with 11 bases between. The CDR3 runs to 12 residues. The CDR3 region has the DNA TGTGCCAGCAGCACACAGGGCTCTGGCTACACCTTC. This codes for CASSTQGSGYTF. Combining the CDR3 with reference TRBV9 and TRBJ1-2 gives the whole variable domain DSGVTQTPKHLITATGQRVTLRCSPRSGDLSVYWYQQSLDQGLQFLIQYYNGEERAKGNILERFSAQQFPDLHSELNLSSLELGDSALYFCASSTQGSGYTFGSGTRLTVV.

The chain uses TRBV7-2 and TRBJ1-5; D possibly corresponds to TRBD1 (6 bases). V gave up 0 bases and J gave up 7 bases, with 10 bases separating them. Germline values: CDR1 SGHTA, CDR2 FQGNSA. The CDR3 length is 14 residues. CDR3 nucleotides: TGTGCCAGCAGCTTAGCCAGGGGAAACCAGCCCCAGCATTTT. It yields the protein CASSLARGNQPQHF.

This chain uses TRBV4-1 with TRBJ1-4; 9 nucleotides align to TRBD1. The V segment lost 0 bases and the J segment 2 bases; nucleotides outside the gene matches: 1. Germline V gives CDR1 MGHRA, CDR2 YSYEKL. The CDR3 is made up of 16 amino acids. The CDR3 coding sequence is TGCGCCAGCAGCCAAGAGGGGACAGGGACTAATGAAAAACTGTTTTTT. It encodes CASSQEGTGTNEKLFF.

The chain uses TRBV4-1 and TRBJ1-5; 8 nucleotides match TRBD1. Germline V CDR1 and CDR2: MGHRA, YSYEKL. V lost 4 bases, J lost 3 bases, and 5 bases stayed unmatched. The CDR3 is 15 amino acids. Written as DNA, the CDR3 is TGCGCCAGCAGCCCCGACAGGGGTGACAATCAGCCCCAGCATTTT. Its protein product is CASSPDRGDNQPQHF.

V usage is TRBV7-6 and J usage is TRBJ2-7; possible D gene TRBD1, 6 bases. V lost 2 bases to trimming and J lost 6 bases, with 26 bases between them. Germline V lookup: CDR1 SGHVS, CDR2 FNYEAQ. The CDR3 contains 18 residues. The CDR3 bases are TGTGCCAGCAGCTTACTCGCGTGGTCTATCGGCCAGGGGATCGAGCAGTACTTC. It codes for CASSLLAWSIGQGIEQYF.

The chain combines TRBV27 with TRBJ2-1; 9 nucleotides agree with TRBD2. The germline V gene encodes CDR1 MNHEY and CDR2 SMNVEV (reference sequence). The CDR3 extends over 16 amino acids. After removal of 10 bases from V and 1 base from J, the junction contained 11 bases not matched to a gene. The CDR3 loop is CATSRGLASSYNEQFF. The CDR3 nucleotides read TGTGCCACGTCGCGTGGACTAGCGTCATCCTACAATGAGCAGTTCTTC.

This sequence joins TRBV7-8 and TRBJ2-7, with 8 bases aligning to TRBD2. CDR1 is SGHVS and CDR2 is FQNEAQ in the germline V gene. The CDR3 is 14 amino acids. V was pared by 3 bases and J by 5 bases, with 6 bases of the junction left unmatched. The CDR3 loop is CASSFLAGGNEQYF. For the CDR3, the DNA is TGTGCCAGCAGCTTCCTTGCGGGGGGAAACGAGCAGTACTTC. The whole variable domain, remainder taken from reference TRBV7-8 and TRBJ2-7, is GAGVSQSPRYKVAKRGQDVALRCDPISGHVSLFWYQQALGQGPEFLTYFQNEAQLDKSGLPSDRFFAERPEGSVSTLKIQRTQQEDSAVYLCASSFLAGGNEQYFGPGTRLTVT.

The J gene is TRBJ1-1, the V gene TRBV6-5; possible D gene TRBD1, 5 bases. In germline, CDR1 is MNHEY, CDR2 SVGAGI. The V end was cut by 0 bases, the J end by 0 bases, with 8 bases between. This CDR3 contains 15 residues. DNA of the CDR3: TGTGCCAGCAGTTACTCTGCCAGGGTGAACACTGAAGCTTTCTTT. This sequence encodes CASSYSARVNTEAFF.

The rearrangement joins TRBV25-1 to TRBJ1-4, with TRBD1 as a possible D gene (6 bases). V lost 8 bases to trimming and J lost 4 bases, with 11 bases between them. Germline V gene data show CDR1 as MGHDK and CDR2 as SYGVNS. The CDR3 covers 13 residues. The CDR3, as DNA: TGTGCCAGCGGACTAGGGGGTAATGAAAAACTGTTTTTT. Amino acids: CASGLGGNEKLFF.

This rearrangement joins TRBV11-2 to TRBJ2-6; TRBD1 matches at 9 bases. Trimming at V came to 4 bases and at J to 0 bases, leaving 7 bases not matched to a gene. The CDR3 runs to 18 residues. Germline V CDR1 and CDR2: SGHAT, FQNNGV. The CDR3 loop is CASSSRTGEGSGANVLTF. The DNA of the CDR3 is TGTGCCAGCAGCTCAAGGACAGGGGAGGGCTCTGGGGCCAACGTCCTGACTTTC.

The sample holds a few counts of this clone. This chain links TRBV5-4 with TRBJ1-6; D is possibly TRBD1 (5 bases). The CDR3 has 12 residues. The V and J ends lost 5 bases and 13 bases respectively, with 13 bases between them. Germline V gene data show CDR1 as SGHNT and CDR2 as YYREEE (reference sequence). The CDR3 sequence: CASRQDSQPLHF. Written as DNA, the CDR3 is TGTGCCAGCAGGCAAGACAGCCAGCCCCTCCACTTT.

This chain uses TRBV3-1 (or the pseudogene TRBV3-2) with TRBJ1-1, with TRBD1 as a possible D gene (5 bases). There are 14 residues in the CDR3. Germline lookup yields CDR1 LGHDT and CDR2 YNNKEL (reference sequence). V was trimmed by 0 bases and J by 7 bases, leaving 12 bases between them. This CDR3 reads CASSQERERGEAFF. The DNA for the CDR3 is TGTGCCAGCAGCCAAGAGCGGGAAAGGGGTGAAGCTTTCTTT.